A selection of T cell receptor beta chains follows, all from one sample in a study of identical twins. TCRdb called the 5' RACE reads again in MiXCR, with one record for every CDR3 protein. The sample carries around 570,000 distinct CDR3 sequences, approximately 10% recorded once. Another study also made use of these data, one on yellow fever vaccine responses in identical twins.

Sequences were obtained from PBMCs. The receptor source for this set is a woman between 18 and 29 years old in good health. The CDR3 runs from the conserved cysteine through the conserved F or W. A D gene is named only where the DNA matches it firmly. Size is omitted from some rows. Given values are once, few, many or a class for expanded clones.

clone size	V gene	J gene	D gene	CDR3 protein	CDR3 DNA
NA	TRBV29-1	TRBJ2-5	NA	CSAFRAETQYF	TGCAGCGCGTTTAGGGCAGAGACCCAGTACTTC
few	TRBV7-9	TRBJ1-6	NA	CASSFAEGPLHF	TGTGCCAGCAGCTTCGCGGAAGGACCCCTCCACTTT
NA	TRBV3-1	TRBJ2-7	NA	CASSQGGPLSYEQYF	TGTGCCAGCAGCCAAGGGGGACCCTTATCCTACGAGCAGTACTTC
NA	TRBV2	TRBJ1-1	NA	CASRPAGGLNTEAFF	TGTGCCAGCCGCCCGGCGGGCGGACTGAACACTGAAGCTTTCTTT
NA	TRBV28	TRBJ2-5	TRBD2	CAGGAGETQYF	TGTGCCGGCGGAGCGGGGGAGACCCAGTACTTC
few	TRBV29-1	TRBJ1-3	NA	CSVVSGTPGNTIYF	TGCAGCGTAGTCTCAGGGACCCCAGGAAACACCATATATTTT
many	TRBV20-1	TRBJ1-1	TRBD1	CSAPSLDRVDTEAFF	TGCAGTGCCCCCTCCCTGGACAGGGTGGACACTGAAGCTTTCTTT
once	TRBV6-2/TRBV6-3	TRBJ2-4	NA	CASSRTTGAQNIQYF	TGTGCCAGCAGTCGGACGACAGGTGCGCAAAACATTCAGTACTTC
few	TRBV7-8	TRBJ2-3	TRBD2	CASSLAASGGATDTQYF	TGTGCCAGCAGCTTAGCGGCTAGCGGGGGGGCCACAGATACGCAGTATTTT
NA	TRBV9	TRBJ1-4	TRBD1	CASSTRDRENEKLFF	TGTGCCAGCAGCACCAGGGACAGAGAAAATGAAAAACTGTTTTTT
NA	TRBV27	TRBJ2-3	NA	CASSGLGWLTDTQYF	TGTGCCAGCAGCGGACTGGGCTGGCTCACAGATACGCAGTATTTT
many	TRBV6-1	TRBJ2-1	TRBD1	CASSPGTGFYNEQFF	TGTGCCAGCAGTCCCGGGACAGGGTTCTACAATGAGCAGTTCTTC
NA	TRBV7-6	TRBJ1-6	TRBD1	CASSLGGGGASPLHF	TGTGCCAGCAGCTTAGGAGGAGGGGGCGCTTCACCCCTCCACTTT
many	TRBV7-2	TRBJ1-2	NA	CASSLQGDRSYGYTF	TGTGCCAGCAGCTTACAGGGCGACCGGAGCTATGGCTACACCTTC
NA	TRBV12-3/TRBV12-4	TRBJ2-1	NA	CASVGLDYNEQFF	TGTGCCAGCGTTGGACTCGACTACAATGAGCAGTTCTTC
NA	TRBV20-1	TRBJ2-7	NA	CSAPGGGLGSYEQYF	TGCAGTGCTCCCGGAGGGGGCCTCGGGAGCTACGAGCAGTACTTC
many	TRBV20-1	TRBJ2-5	NA	CSARGSTETQYF	TGCAGTGCTAGAGGCTCTACGGAGACCCAGTACTTC
NA	TRBV7-8	TRBJ2-2	NA	CASSPRAPFKRANTGELFF	TGTGCCAGCAGCCCCAGGGCCCCATTTAAGCGGGCGAACACCGGGGAGCTGTTTTTT
few	TRBV29-1	TRBJ2-7	NA	CSVEVVNEQYF	TGCAGCGTTGAAGTCGTCAACGAGCAGTACTTC
once	TRBV30	TRBJ2-5	NA	CAWNGGQETQYF	TGTGCCTGGAATGGGGGTCAAGAGACCCAGTACTTC
many	TRBV7-9	TRBJ2-1	TRBD2	CASREAGAYNEQFF	TGTGCCAGCAGGGAAGCGGGGGCCTACAATGAGCAGTTCTTC
many	TRBV6-5	TRBJ1-5	NA	CASSYSGQGGNQPQHF	TGTGCCAGCAGTTACTCAGGCCAGGGAGGCAATCAGCCCCAGCATTTT
few	TRBV5-1	TRBJ2-2	TRBD1	CASSGGTGGYTGELFF	TGCGCCAGCAGCGGCGGGACAGGGGGTTACACCGGGGAGCTGTTTTTT
many	TRBV29-1	TRBJ2-1	NA	CSVEAASARSYNEQFF	TGCAGCGTTGAAGCCGCTAGCGCTCGCTCCTACAATGAGCAGTTCTTC
few	TRBV24-1	TRBJ2-2	NA	CATSDLRGSGDTGELFF	TGTGCCACCAGTGATTTGCGGGGGTCAGGGGACACCGGGGAGCTGTTTTTT
NA	TRBV6-1	TRBJ2-1	TRBD2	CASQERGATSSYNEQFF	TGTGCCAGCCAGGAGCGGGGGGCGACTAGCTCCTACAATGAGCAGTTCTTC
many	TRBV5-1	TRBJ2-1	TRBD2	CASSPRLAGDSYNEQFF	TGCGCCAGCAGCCCAAGGCTGGCGGGGGACTCCTACAATGAGCAGTTCTTC
few	TRBV7-2	TRBJ2-7	TRBD1	CASEDRVSYEQYF	TGTGCCAGCGAAGACAGGGTCTCCTACGAGCAGTACTTC
few	TRBV25-1	TRBJ1-2	TRBD1	CASRGVDRGHYGYTF	TGTGCCAGCAGGGGGGTCGACAGGGGCCACTATGGCTACACCTTC
NA	TRBV4-3	TRBJ2-7	TRBD2	CASSQGHIWGTSGENLNSYEQYF	TGCGCCAGCAGCCAAGGGCACATCTGGGGGACTAGCGGGGAAAACTTAAATTCCTACGAGCAGTACTTC
few	TRBV3-1	TRBJ2-5	TRBD1	CASSQVRTGVVETQYF	TGTGCCAGCAGCCAAGTCCGGACAGGGGTAGTAGAGACCCAGTACTTC
NA	TRBV2	TRBJ2-3	NA	CAIHPRTDTQYF	TGTGCCATCCACCCCCGGACAGATACGCAGTATTTT
NA	TRBV2	TRBJ1-5	NA	CASSDTGPSNQPQHF	TGTGCCAGCAGTGATACAGGGCCGAGCAATCAGCCCCAGCATTTT
many	TRBV6-5	TRBJ2-7	TRBD2	CASSYSAASGRHEQYF	TGTGCCAGCAGTTACTCGGCGGCCAGCGGGAGGCACGAGCAGTACTTC
few	TRBV7-6	TRBJ1-6	NA	CASSLQGLDSPLHF	TGTGCCAGCAGCCTACAGGGATTGGATTCACCCCTCCACTTT
few	TRBV29-1	TRBJ2-7	NA	CSVEVTGNGEQYF	TGCAGCGTTGAAGTAACGGGAAACGGCGAGCAGTACTTC
few	TRBV7-9	TRBJ1-4	TRBD1	CASSRGDRATNEKLFF	TGTGCCAGCAGCCGTGGGGACAGGGCAACTAATGAAAAACTGTTTTTT
NA	TRBV27	TRBJ2-7	TRBD2	CASSPSAGGISYEQYF	TGTGCCAGCAGTCCATCAGCGGGGGGGATCTCCTACGAGCAGTACTTC